Presented here are 28 T cell receptor beta chains from one specimen sequenced in a study of blood T cell repertoires in COVID-19 (dated by TCRdb to 2018 to 2020). Library creation used the immunoSEQ multiplex PCR assay. TCRdb's version of the immuneACCESS table is confined to in-frame rearrangements and falls short of the full clone set. An unresolved V gene accounts for under half of the shortfall where checked; the remainder is of unknown origin. This sample gives about 73,000 clones in total; about 88% of them show up just once. Clones ranked in the top ten supply roughly 8.8% of the sample. Sequencing was done on a sample of peripheral blood. These receptors were taken from a man older than 75 with acute or convalescent COVID-19.

The genes are TRBV30 and TRBJ2-7; TRBD1 agrees at 7 bases. V shed 3 bases, J shed 2 bases, and the junction held 4 bases outside the gene matches. Germline V lookup: CDR1 GTSNPN, CDR2 SVGIG (reference sequence). The CDR3 is 13 amino acids. CDR3 amino acids: CAWSRDSPYEQYF. The CDR3 coding sequence is TGTGCCTGGAGCCGGGACAGCCCCTACGAGCAGTACTTC.

V usage is TRBV15 and J usage is TRBJ1-5, with a tentative D call TRBD1 (6 bases). Trimming took 0 bases from V and 3 from J, leaving 9 bases between them. This CDR3 has 15 residues. The germline V gene has CDR1 LNHNV and CDR2 YYDKDF (reference sequence). CDR3 in amino acids: CATSRDRGINQPQHF. The CDR3 nucleotides are TGTGCCACCAGCAGAGACAGGGGTATCAATCAGCCCCAGCATTTT.

This sequence joins TRBV6-6 and TRBJ1-3, with 8 bases aligning to TRBD1. The junction had 4 bases not matched to a gene; V was cut back by 6 bases and J by 9 bases. The CDR3 consists of 12 residues. In germline, CDR1 is MNHNY, CDR2 SVGAGI (reference sequence). CDR3: CASSPGQGTIYF. The CDR3 coding sequence is TGTGCCAGCAGCCCCGGACAGGGCACCATATATTTT.

This chain joins TRBV6-5 and TRBJ1-2; 7 bases align to TRBD1. The CDR3 totals 14 residues. Germline trimming cut 6 bases from V and 8 bases from J; bases unmatched to any gene: 12. The V gene's germline CDR1 is MNHEY and CDR2 SVGAGI. The CDR3 is CASRLTGMGSGYTF. The CDR3 coding sequence is TGTGCCAGCAGACTGACAGGGATGGGAAGCGGCTACACCTTC.

The V gene is TRBV25-1, the J gene TRBJ1-3; D is uncertain. This CDR3 comprises 14 residues. V was shortened by 7 bases and J by 4 bases, with 14 bases between the two germline ends. Germline V CDR1 and CDR2: MGHDK, SYGVNS. The CDR3 sequence: CASTGSFLGNTIYF. In DNA form, the CDR3 reads TGTGCCAGCACAGGCAGCTTCTTAGGAAACACCATATATTTT.

The genes are TRBV19 and TRBJ1-1; no clear D. The V and J ends lost 0 bases and 1 base respectively, with 12 bases between them. The CDR3 length is 16 residues. Germline CDR1 LNHDA, CDR2 SQIVND (reference sequence). In DNA form, the CDR3 reads TGTGCCAGTAGTATAGATACCGGGGTAAGGAACACTGAAGCTTTCTTT. Translation: CASSIDTGVRNTEAFF.

This rearrangement joins TRBV6-5 to TRBJ2-3; TRBD2 aligns across 8 bases. Per germline, CDR1 MNHEY and CDR2 SVGAGI. V dropped 4 bases and J dropped 5; count of bases not matched to a gene: 11. The CDR3 runs 16 residues. In nucleotides, the CDR3 is TGTGCCAGCAGTTTGACCGGGACTAGTCTCAGAGATACGCAGTATTTT. This encodes CASSLTGTSLRDTQYF.

V and J are TRBV14 and TRBJ1-3, with D unresolved. The V and J ends lost 1 base and 0 bases respectively, with 10 bases between them. The CDR3 sequence is 16 residues long. Germline V lookup: CDR1 SGHDN, CDR2 FVKESK. The CDR3 sequence is CASSQATLVSGNTIYF. CDR3 coding DNA: TGTGCCAGCAGCCAAGCGACACTAGTCTCTGGAAACACCATATATTTT.

The chain has TRBV12-3 or TRBV12-4 and TRBJ1-2; tentative D call: TRBD1 (6 bases). This CDR3 spans 11 amino acids. The CDR3, as DNA: TGTGTTTCTGGGGGCTTTCATGGCTACACCTTC. Its translation is CVSGGFHGYTF.

This chain joins TRBV6-5 and TRBJ2-7, with D maybe TRBD1 (6 bases). Trimming took 4 bases from V and 5 from J, leaving 9 bases between them. The CDR3 spans 12 residues. The germline V gene has CDR1 MNHEY and CDR2 SVGAGI. The CDR3 DNA is TGTGCCAGCAGTTTTACAGGGAACGAGCAGTACTTC. Translation: CASSFTGNEQYF.

This sequence joins TRBV2 and TRBJ1-3; D is perhaps TRBD1 (6 bases). This CDR3 has 15 residues. V lost 8 bases and J 2 bases, leaving 16 bases between the germline ends. CDR1 and CDR2 (germline): SNHLY, FYNNEI. The CDR3 here is CASGATGIAGNTIYF. CDR3 coding DNA: TGTGCCAGCGGAGCCACAGGGATCGCTGGAAACACCATATATTTT.

The chain links TRBV2 to TRBJ2-4; 7 nucleotides match TRBD1. Germline-derived CDR1 and CDR2 are SNHLY and FYNNEI. CDR3 length equals 15 residues. Unmatched junction bases numbered 14, after V lost 9 bases and J lost 6 bases. CDR3: CASCPGQPQGNIQYF. CDR3 sequence (DNA): TGTGCCAGTTGTCCGGGACAGCCCCAAGGAAACATTCAGTACTTC.

The chain is built from TRBV6-6 and TRBJ2-2; 12 nucleotides align to TRBD2. CDR1 and CDR2 from the germline V gene are MNHNY and SVGAGI (reference sequence). The CDR3 consists of 14 residues. The V segment lost 5 bases and the J segment 10 bases; nucleotides outside the gene matches: 5. CDR3 protein: CASSLGLAGKELFF. The CDR3 bases are TGTGCCAGCAGTCTCGGACTAGCGGGGAAGGAGCTGTTTTTT.

The chain couples TRBV25-1 to TRBJ1-2, with D unclear. With 4 bases removed from V and 7 bases from J, the gap between germline ends came to 10 bases. Germline CDR1 is MGHDK and CDR2 is SYGVNS. The CDR3 is 12 amino acids. The CDR3 region has the DNA TGTGCCAGCAGTGTCTCGGGGAGTGGCTACACCTTC. Its protein product is CASSVSGSGYTF.

The genes are TRBV3-1 (or the pseudogene TRBV3-2) and TRBJ2-5, with 11 bases aligning to TRBD2. The CDR3 runs to 15 residues. J gave up 2 bases and V 4 bases, and 3 bases lay outside the gene matches. Germline loops: CDR1 LGHDT, CDR2 YNNKEL (reference sequence). This CDR3 is CASSLAGGRQETQYF. CDR3 DNA: TGTGCCAGCAGCCTAGCGGGGGGGCGACAAGAGACCCAGTACTTC.

This clone has only one observation. The rearrangement links TRBV5-4 to TRBJ1-2; perhaps TRBD1 as D (6 bases). CDR1 and CDR2 (germline): SGHNT, YYREEE (reference sequence). V gave up 1 base and J gave up 8 bases, with 12 bases separating them. The CDR3 totals 13 residues. The DNA of the CDR3 is TGTGCCAGCAGCTTGTCAGGGGTTCGAGGCTACACCTTC. It is translated as CASSLSGVRGYTF.

The chain couples TRBV28 to TRBJ1-2; TRBD1 aligns across 7 bases. The V and J ends lost 7 bases and 4 bases, in that order; junction bases with no gene match: 18. In germline, CDR1 is MDHEN, CDR2 SYDVKM. The CDR3 is 17 amino acids. The CDR3 is CASNQLGGTVSFYGYTF. The CDR3 region has the DNA TGTGCCAGCAACCAATTGGGCGGGACAGTCTCCTTCTATGGCTACACCTTC.

The V gene is TRBV4-2, the J gene TRBJ1-5, with 8 positions matching TRBD1. The CDR3 length is 14 residues. Looked up from germline, CDR1 is LGHNA and CDR2 is YNFKEQ. Trimming at V came to 4 bases and at J to 7 bases, leaving 6 bases not matched to a gene. DNA for the CDR3: TGTGCCAGCAGCCCTGACAGGGGTGGGCAGCCCCAGCATTTT. Protein: CASSPDRGGQPQHF.

The chain is built from TRBV6-1 and TRBJ2-7; 11 nucleotides line up with TRBD2. The CDR3 totals 15 residues. V lost 2 bases and J lost 3; bases outside the gene matches: 3. From germline, CDR1 is MNHNS and CDR2 SASEGT. This CDR3 reads CASSETSGRLYEQYF. The CDR3, as DNA: TGTGCCAGCAGTGAAACTAGCGGGAGACTCTACGAGCAGTACTTC.

The chain is built from TRBV7-9 and TRBJ2-7; TRBD2 is a possible D gene (5 bases). CDR3 size: 15 residues. CDR1 and CDR2 from the germline V gene are SEHNR and FQNEAQ (reference sequence). Trimming cost V 1 base and J 1 base, with 11 bases left between them. The chain's CDR3 is CASSLGVEGSYEQYF. The CDR3 DNA sequence: TGTGCCAGCAGCTTAGGAGTTGAGGGATCCTACGAGCAGTACTTC. Full variable domain (remainder filled in from reference TRBV7-9 and TRBJ2-7): DTGVSQNPRHKITKRGQNVTFRCDPISEHNRLYWYRQTLGQGPEFLTYFQNEAQLEKSRLLSDRFSAERPKGSFSTLEIQRTEQGDSAMYLCASSLGVEGSYEQYFGPGTRLTVT.

The J gene is TRBJ2-7, the V gene TRBV11-3; TRBD2 matches 7 bases. CDR1 and CDR2 from the germline V gene are SGHNT and YENEEA. The junction had 4 bases not matched to a gene; V was cut back by 6 bases and J by 2 bases. The CDR3 has 13 amino acids. The CDR3 region has the DNA TGTGCCAGCAGGAGTAGCGGGCCCTACGAGCAGTACTTC. Protein sequence: CASRSSGPYEQYF.

CDR3 amino acids: CASSSHTGGGTEAFF. The CDR3 nucleotides read TGTGCCAGCAGTTCCCATACAGGGGGCGGCACTGAAGCTTTCTTT. The chain couples TRBV6-5 to TRBJ1-1; 9 nucleotides agree with TRBD1. Trimming removed 4 bases from V and 4 bases from J; junction bases left unmatched: 7. The CDR3 is 15 residues long. CDR1 MNHEY and CDR2 SVGAGI come from the germline V gene.

V is TRBV6-1 and J is TRBJ2-3, with D perhaps TRBD1 (5 bases). Germline V lookup: CDR1 MNHNS, CDR2 SASEGT. The CDR3 consists of 15 residues. V lost 1 base and J lost 2, with 10 bases in between. In nucleotides, the CDR3 is TGTGCCAGCAGTGAAGGGGGCCTTTACACAGATACGCAGTATTTT. As protein: CASSEGGLYTDTQYF.

The J gene is TRBJ2-5, the V gene TRBV30; 11 bases are a match to TRBD2. Germline assignment: CDR1 GTSNPN and CDR2 SVGIG (reference sequence). Germline trimming cut 5 bases from V and 4 bases from J; bases unmatched to any gene: 12. This CDR3 contains 16 residues. Written as DNA, the CDR3 is TGTGCCTGGGACCAGGGACTAGCGGTTCCGGGAGAGACCCAGTACTTC. Translated: CAWDQGLAVPGETQYF.

The chain employs TRBV2 and TRBJ2-7, with a weak D call TRBD1 (5 bases). CDR3 length: 14 residues. The ends were cut back, 1 base at V and 5 bases at J, with 12 bases in the middle. Germline assignment: CDR1 SNHLY and CDR2 FYNNEI. As DNA, the CDR3 is TGTGCCAGCAGTGAAGTAGGGGTTCGGCACGAGCAGTACTTC. Translation: CASSEVGVRHEQYF.

The chain combines TRBV6-1 with TRBJ1-1, with 8 positions matching TRBD1. This CDR3 region has 15 residues. Trimming cost V 1 base and J 4 bases; bases outside gene matches: 5. CDR1 and CDR2 (germline): MNHNS, SASEGT. CDR3 in DNA: TGTGCCAGCAGTGAAGAAGGCAGGGGGCCCACTGAAGCTTTCTTT. It is translated as CASSEEGRGPTEAFF.

The V call is TRBV20-1, the J call TRBJ2-7, with D perhaps TRBD1 (6 bases). Germline lookup yields CDR1 DFQATT and CDR2 SNEGSKA (reference sequence). The CDR3 sequence is 11 residues long. Trimming left V 6 bases short and J 3 bases short, with 9 bases between. The CDR3 DNA reads TGCAGTGCCCTGGACAGCTACGAGCAGTACTTC. This sequence encodes CSALDSYEQYF.

J is TRBJ1-1 and V is TRBV28; 7 bases are a match to TRBD1. Germline V gives CDR1 MDHEN, CDR2 SYDVKM. The CDR3 contains 15 residues. The J segment lost 4 bases and the V segment lost 2 bases, leaving 7 bases of the junction unmatched. CDR3 protein: CASSLPLTGATEAFF. The CDR3 DNA reads TGTGCCAGCAGTTTACCCCTTACAGGGGCCACTGAAGCTTTCTTT.